Listed below are T cell receptor beta chains from one sample, sequenced in a study of shared clonotypes between healthy human individuals. Produced via immunoSEQ multiplex PCR; TCRdb's table is partial and in-frame only. The sample has approximately 2,000,000 clones, around 93% seen once. Specimen: naive CD8+ T cells from PBMCs. The origin of the receptors is a man between 18 and 35 years old in good health. Some clones in this sample may be carry-over from other donors' samples. The CDR3 runs from the conserved cysteine through the conserved F or W. The order of the fields is D gene, V gene, clone size, J gene, CDR3 DNA, CDR3 protein. The D gene is left open where the match is weak. Where a row states a size, it is once, few, many or the class of an expanded clone; other rows omit it.

d_gene: TRBD2
v_gene: TRBV19
abundance: NA
j_gene: TRBJ2-1
CDR3nt: TGTGCCAGTACACTCAGGGAGGGCCGAGAGCAGTTCTTC
CDR3aa: CASTLREGREQFF

d_gene: TRBD2
v_gene: TRBV7-8
abundance: NA
j_gene: TRBJ2-1
CDR3nt: TGTGCCAGCAGCTCACTTTACGGGGCGGGAGTTCTCCTATGGGAGCAGTTCTTC
CDR3aa: CASSSLYGAGVLLWEQFF

d_gene: NA
v_gene: TRBV11-2
abundance: NA
j_gene: TRBJ2-7
CDR3nt: TGTGCCAGCAGCTGGGGGAGCCACGAGCAGTACTTC
CDR3aa: CASSWGSHEQYF

d_gene: TRBD2
v_gene: TRBV27
abundance: NA
j_gene: TRBJ2-5
CDR3nt: TGTGCCAGCAGCCTACTAGCGGGAGCGGAGACCCAGTACTTC
CDR3aa: CASSLLAGAETQYF

d_gene: NA
v_gene: TRBV25-1
abundance: NA
j_gene: TRBJ2-2
CDR3nt: TGTGCCGCACAGGATGGCGGGGCCGGGGAGCTGTTTTTT
CDR3aa: CAAQDGGAGELFF

d_gene: NA
v_gene: TRBV6-5
abundance: NA
j_gene: TRBJ2-4
CDR3nt: TGTGCCAGCAGATCCACCAGGGTTTTGCACATTCAGTACTTC
CDR3aa: CASRSTRVLHIQYF

d_gene: NA
v_gene: TRBV5-1
abundance: NA
j_gene: TRBJ2-7
CDR3nt: TGCGCCAGCAGCTCGTCTAGCGCCGAGCAGTACTTC
CDR3aa: CASSSSSAEQYF

d_gene: TRBD1
v_gene: TRBV28
abundance: NA
j_gene: TRBJ1-1
CDR3nt: TGTGCCAGCAGTTTCGTCGGAATAGGGGGCGCGCCTGAAGCTTTCTTT
CDR3aa: CASSFVGIGGAPEAFF

d_gene: NA
v_gene: TRBV7-9
abundance: NA
j_gene: TRBJ2-3
CDR3nt: TGTGCCAGCAGCCCCCAACTGGAAGATACGCAGTATTTT
CDR3aa: CASSPQLEDTQYF

d_gene: NA
v_gene: TRBV6-5
abundance: NA
j_gene: TRBJ2-7
CDR3nt: TGTGCCAGCAGTTACCAAGGGGTGAGCTCCTACGAGCAGTACTTC
CDR3aa: CASSYQGVSSYEQYF

d_gene: NA
v_gene: TRBV7-9
abundance: NA
j_gene: TRBJ2-5
CDR3nt: TGTGCCAGCAGCCCTCGTGGAGGGACCCAAGAGACCCAGTACTTC
CDR3aa: CASSPRGGTQETQYF

d_gene: NA
v_gene: TRBV15
abundance: NA
j_gene: TRBJ2-3
CDR3nt: TGTGCCACCAGCACAGTTCCCGCGGACACCCCGGAGGATACGCAGTATTTT
CDR3aa: CATSTVPADTPEDTQYF

d_gene: TRBD1
v_gene: TRBV7-2
abundance: NA
j_gene: TRBJ1-2
CDR3nt: TGTGCCAGCAGCTTAGGGTACGGGGGACAGGAGAGATATGGCTACACCTTC
CDR3aa: CASSLGYGGQERYGYTF

d_gene: NA
v_gene: TRBV6-5
abundance: NA
j_gene: TRBJ2-7
CDR3nt: TGTGCCACCTCGACCGGGACACGGTCCTACGAGCAGTACTTC
CDR3aa: CATSTGTRSYEQYF

d_gene: NA
v_gene: TRBV9
abundance: NA
j_gene: TRBJ2-7
CDR3nt: TGTGCCAGCAGCGTAGGTGGGACTGGAGGCGAGCAGTACTTC
CDR3aa: CASSVGGTGGEQYF

d_gene: NA
v_gene: TRBV18
abundance: once
j_gene: TRBJ2-1
CDR3nt: TGTGCCAGCTCACCACGGGGGGACTCCGTTTTCGGCGAGCAGTTCTTC
CDR3aa: CASSPRGDSVFGEQFF

d_gene: NA
v_gene: TRBV6-4
abundance: NA
j_gene: TRBJ2-2
CDR3nt: TGTGCCAGCAGTGACGAGGCAGGGCACACCGGGGAGCTGTTTTTT
CDR3aa: CASSDEAGHTGELFF

d_gene: NA
v_gene: TRBV14
abundance: NA
j_gene: TRBJ1-1
CDR3nt: TGTGCCAGCAGCGGCGGACCGGTGAACACTGAAGCTTTCTTT
CDR3aa: CASSGGPVNTEAFF

d_gene: TRBD2
v_gene: TRBV27
abundance: once
j_gene: TRBJ2-2
CDR3nt: TGTGCCAGCAATCCGGGACTAGCGGGTCCCGGGGAGCTGTTTTTT
CDR3aa: CASNPGLAGPGELFF

d_gene: TRBD2
v_gene: TRBV4-2
abundance: once
j_gene: TRBJ2-7
CDR3nt: TGTGCCAGCAGCCCGGGAGGGGGTGAGGGGAGCGAGCAGTACTTC
CDR3aa: CASSPGGGEGSEQYF

d_gene: NA
v_gene: TRBV7-2
abundance: NA
j_gene: TRBJ2-7
CDR3nt: TGTGCCAGCAGCACCCGGGACATCCCCAGCCTCGAGCAGTACTTC
CDR3aa: CASSTRDIPSLEQYF

d_gene: NA
v_gene: TRBV5-1
abundance: NA
j_gene: TRBJ2-2
CDR3nt: TGCGCCAGCAGCTTGAGACGGGACACCGGGGAGCTGTTTTTT
CDR3aa: CASSLRRDTGELFF

d_gene: NA
v_gene: TRBV30
abundance: once
j_gene: TRBJ2-1
CDR3nt: TGTGCCTGGAGTGAGGATCCAGGGAACAATGAGCAGTTCTTC
CDR3aa: CAWSEDPGNNEQFF

d_gene: NA
v_gene: TRBV11-1
abundance: NA
j_gene: TRBJ1-1
CDR3nt: TGTGCCAGCAGCAAGAGCCCGGGGGGGAACACTGAAGCTTTCTTT
CDR3aa: CASSKSPGGNTEAFF

d_gene: NA
v_gene: TRBV6-5
abundance: NA
j_gene: TRBJ2-2
CDR3nt: TGTGCCAGCACCCCGCCGACCGGGGAGCTGTTTTTT
CDR3aa: CASTPPTGELFF

d_gene: NA
v_gene: TRBV27
abundance: NA
j_gene: TRBJ2-7
CDR3nt: TGTGCCAGCAGTTCCATATCGGACGGCTACGAGCAGTACTTC
CDR3aa: CASSSISDGYEQYF

d_gene: TRBD2
v_gene: TRBV7-9
abundance: NA
j_gene: TRBJ2-3
CDR3nt: TGTGCCAGCAGCTTGACTAGCGGGAGAGCAGATACGCAGTATTTT
CDR3aa: CASSLTSGRADTQYF

d_gene: TRBD2
v_gene: TRBV7-9
abundance: NA
j_gene: TRBJ2-5
CDR3nt: TGTGCCAGCAGCCCCCCAGAGCGGGAGAAGCAAGAGACCCAGTACTTC
CDR3aa: CASSPPEREKQETQYF